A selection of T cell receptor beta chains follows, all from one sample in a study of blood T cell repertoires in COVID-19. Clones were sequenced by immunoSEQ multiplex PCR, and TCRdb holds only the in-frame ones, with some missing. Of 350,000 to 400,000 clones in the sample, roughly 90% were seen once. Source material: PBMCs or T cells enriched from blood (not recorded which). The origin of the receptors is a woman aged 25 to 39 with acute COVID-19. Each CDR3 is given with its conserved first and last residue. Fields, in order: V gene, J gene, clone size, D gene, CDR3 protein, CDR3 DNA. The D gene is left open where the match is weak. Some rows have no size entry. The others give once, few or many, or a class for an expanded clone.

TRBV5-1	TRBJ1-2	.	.	CASSNRNAGYTF	TGCGCCAGCAGCAACAGAAACGCTGGCTACACCTTC
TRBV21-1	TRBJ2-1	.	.	CASSKARGQYNEQFF	TGTGCCAGCAGCAAAGCTCGAGGCCAATACAATGAGCAGTTCTTC
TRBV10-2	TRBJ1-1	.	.	CASSEREGTEAFF	TGCGCCAGCAGCGAACGGGAGGGCACTGAAGCTTTCTTT
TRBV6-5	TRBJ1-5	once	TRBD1	CASSRGTADQPQHF	TGTGCCAGCAGCAGAGGGACAGCCGATCAGCCCCAGCATTTT
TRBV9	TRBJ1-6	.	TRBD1	CASSVGTGGSNSPLHF	TGTGCCAGCAGCGTCGGGACAGGGGGGTCTAATTCACCCCTCCACTTT
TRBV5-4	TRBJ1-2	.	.	CASSLALGEGSYGYTF	TGTGCCAGCAGCTTGGCCCTTGGGGAGGGAAGCTATGGCTACACCTTC
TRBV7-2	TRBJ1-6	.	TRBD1	CASSTRTNRGRGSPLHF	TGTGCCAGCAGCACTCGGACAAACAGGGGGCGCGGTTCACCCCTCCACTTT
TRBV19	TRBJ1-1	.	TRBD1	CASSNQGAYTEAFF	TGTGCCAGTAGTAACCAGGGGGCGTATACTGAAGCTTTCTTT
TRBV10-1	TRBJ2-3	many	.	CASSGLTSGDTQYF	TGCGCCAGCTCCGGACTTACCTCTGGGGATACGCAGTATTTT
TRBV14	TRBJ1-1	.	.	CASSQVRGEPTEAFF	TGTGCCAGCAGCCAGGTACGGGGGGAACCCACTGAAGCTTTCTTT
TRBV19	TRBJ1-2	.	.	CASRSRGQLFGYTF	TGTGCCAGTAGGTCGCGGGGCCAACTCTTTGGCTACACCTTC
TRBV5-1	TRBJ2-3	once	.	CASSSTEMDTQYF	TGCGCCAGCAGCTCGACTGAGATGGATACGCAGTATTTT
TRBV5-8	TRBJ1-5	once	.	CARSCQGCPNQPQHF	TGTGCCAGGTCATGTCAGGGATGCCCAAATCAGCCCCAGCATTTT
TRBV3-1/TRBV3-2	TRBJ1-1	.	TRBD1	CASARGTGMNTEAFF	TGTGCCAGCGCCCGAGGGACAGGGATGAACACTGAAGCTTTCTTT
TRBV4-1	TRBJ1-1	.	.	CASSQDYGDTNTEAFF	TGCGCCAGCAGCCAAGATTATGGGGACACGAACACTGAAGCTTTCTTT
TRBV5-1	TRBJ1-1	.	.	CASSEQGRDRDEAFF	TGCGCCAGCAGCGAACAGGGAAGGGACCGTGATGAAGCTTTCTTT
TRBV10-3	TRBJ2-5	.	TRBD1	CAIRTGQEETQYF	TGTGCCATTCGGACAGGACAGGAAGAGACCCAGTACTTC
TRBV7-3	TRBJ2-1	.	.	CASSFPPEGGPHEQFF	TGTGCCAGCAGCTTCCCCCCCGAGGGGGGGCCCCATGAGCAGTTCTTC
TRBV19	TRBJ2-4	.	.	CASSLRTPKNIQYF	TGTGCCAGTAGTTTAAGGACTCCCAAAAACATTCAGTACTTC
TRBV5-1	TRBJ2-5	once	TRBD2	CASSPGLAGGSQETQYF	TGCGCCAGCAGCCCTGGACTAGCGGGGGGGTCGCAAGAGACCCAGTACTTC
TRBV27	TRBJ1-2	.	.	CASSSGVGYTF	TGTGCCAGCAGTTCGGGGGTTGGCTACACCTTC
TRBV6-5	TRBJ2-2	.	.	CASTQGNTGELFF	TGTGCCAGCACCCAGGGGAACACCGGGGAGCTGTTTTTT
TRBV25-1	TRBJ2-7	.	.	CASSEYGPAPFSEQYF	TGTGCCAGCAGTGAATATGGGCCGGCCCCTTTTAGCGAGCAGTACTTC
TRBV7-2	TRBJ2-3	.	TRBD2	CASSFASGGSTDTQYF	TGTGCCAGCAGCTTCGCAAGCGGGGGGAGCACAGATACGCAGTATTTT
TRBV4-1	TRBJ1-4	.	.	CASSQDPGLGEKLFF	TGCGCCAGCAGCCAAGATCCAGGGTTGGGGGAAAAACTGTTTTTT
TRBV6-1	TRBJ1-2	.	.	CASSEAGRASYGYTF	TGTGCCAGCAGTGAAGCGGGCAGGGCCTCCTATGGCTACACCTTC
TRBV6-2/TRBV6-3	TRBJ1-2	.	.	CASSWTSSNYGYTF	TGTGCCAGCAGCTGGACAAGCTCTAACTATGGCTACACCTTC
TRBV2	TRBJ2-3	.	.	CASSGGTAGGLETSTDTQYF	TGTGCCAGCAGTGGGGGTACGGCAGGGGGACTTGAGACTAGCACAGATACGCAGTATTTT
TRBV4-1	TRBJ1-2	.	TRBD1	CASSPTTGNYGYTF	TGCGCCAGCAGCCCGACGACAGGGAACTATGGCTACACCTTC
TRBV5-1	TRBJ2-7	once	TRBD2	CASSLGSSGASYEQYF	TGCGCCAGCAGCTTGGGATCTAGCGGGGCCTCCTACGAGCAGTACTTC
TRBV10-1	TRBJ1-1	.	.	CASSESGRGMGNTEAFF	TGCGCCAGCAGTGAGTCTGGTAGGGGCATGGGGAACACTGAAGCTTTCTTT
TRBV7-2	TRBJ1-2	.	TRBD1	CASSLSRTGAGGYTF	TGTGCCAGCAGCTTATCCAGGACAGGGGCGGGAGGCTACACCTTC
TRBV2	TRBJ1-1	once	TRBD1	CATEQGTSTEAFF	TGTGCCACTGAACAGGGGACGAGCACTGAAGCTTTCTTT
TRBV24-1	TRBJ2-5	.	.	CATGSAAMETQYF	TGTGCCACGGGCTCCGCAGCCATGGAGACCCAGTACTTC
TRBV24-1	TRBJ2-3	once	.	CATRGEGGDTQYF	TGTGCCACCAGAGGGGAAGGCGGAGATACGCAGTATTTT
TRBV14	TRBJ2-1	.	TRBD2	CASSSSLAGGQFF	TGTGCCAGCAGCTCGTCCTTAGCGGGAGGGCAGTTCTTC
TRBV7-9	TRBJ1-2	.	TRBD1	CASSPQGPTNYGYTF	TGTGCCAGCAGCCCACAGGGGCCAACTAACTATGGCTACACCTTC
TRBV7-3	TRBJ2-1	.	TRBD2	CASSLLAGATYNEQFF	TGTGCCAGCAGCCTATTAGCGGGGGCCACCTACAATGAGCAGTTCTTC
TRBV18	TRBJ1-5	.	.	CASSPGGAGQPQHF	TGTGCCAGCTCACCAGGAGGGGCTGGCCAGCCCCAGCATTTT
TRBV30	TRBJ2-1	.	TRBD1	CAWSSPGQGWNEQFF	TGTGCCTGGAGTTCCCCGGGACAGGGGTGGAATGAGCAGTTCTTC
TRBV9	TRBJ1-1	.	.	CASSVATRPMGQGMNTEAFF	TGTGCCAGCAGCGTAGCCACGCGCCCAATGGGGCAGGGGATGAACACTGAAGCTTTCTTT
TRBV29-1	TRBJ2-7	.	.	CSVGQGGYEQYF	TGCAGCGTTGGCCAGGGAGGCTACGAGCAGTACTTC
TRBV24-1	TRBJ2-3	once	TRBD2	CATSDRGTSGASSTDTQYF	TGTGCCACCAGTGACCGTGGGACTAGCGGGGCGTCTAGCACAGATACGCAGTATTTT
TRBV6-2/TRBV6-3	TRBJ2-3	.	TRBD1	CASSYPAGQGAITDTQYF	TGTGCCAGCAGTTACCCCGCCGGACAGGGGGCCATCACAGATACGCAGTATTTT
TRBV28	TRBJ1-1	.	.	CASSFYPYTEAFF	TGTGCCAGCAGCTTTTATCCGTACACTGAAGCTTTCTTT
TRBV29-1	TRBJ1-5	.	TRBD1	CSDRDRGNQPQHF	TGCAGCGATCGGGACAGGGGCAATCAGCCCCAGCATTTT